This T cell receptor beta chain appears in the sequencing data of a study of blood T cell repertoires in COVID-19. Study summary: Researchers got acute and convalescent COVID-19 samples from the United States, Italy and Spain. The analysed material was cDNA or gDNA that came from T cells, B-cell-depleted T cells, or PBMCs.

Clinical histories supplied by participants themselves formed the basis of cohort assignment. Clones were sequenced by immunoSEQ multiplex PCR, and TCRdb holds only the in-frame ones, with some missing. The sample carries a few hundred thousand clones, approximately 80% recorded once. Deletions cut 8 bases from V and 3 bases from J, with 10 bases between. Per germline, CDR1 DFQATT and CDR2 SNEGSKA (reference sequence). This CDR3 region has 11 residues. This rearrangement joins TRBV20-1 to TRBJ1-2; D gene ambiguous. The receptor comes from a man between 40 and 49 years old who had recovered from COVID-19. Sequences were obtained from PBMCs or T cells enriched from blood (not recorded which). CDR3 bases: TGCAGTCCAGGAACTTACTATGGCTACACCTTC. This translates into CSPGTYYGYTF.